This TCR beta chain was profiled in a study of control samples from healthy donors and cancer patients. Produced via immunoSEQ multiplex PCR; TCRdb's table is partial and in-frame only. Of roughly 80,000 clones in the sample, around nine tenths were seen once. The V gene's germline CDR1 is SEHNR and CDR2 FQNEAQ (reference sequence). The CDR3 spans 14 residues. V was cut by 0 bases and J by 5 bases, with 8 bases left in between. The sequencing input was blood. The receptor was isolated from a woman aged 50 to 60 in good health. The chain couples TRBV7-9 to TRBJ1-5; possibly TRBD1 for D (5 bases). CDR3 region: CASSLAGADQPQHF. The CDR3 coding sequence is TGTGCCAGCAGCTTAGCAGGGGCGGATCAGCCCCAGCATTTT.